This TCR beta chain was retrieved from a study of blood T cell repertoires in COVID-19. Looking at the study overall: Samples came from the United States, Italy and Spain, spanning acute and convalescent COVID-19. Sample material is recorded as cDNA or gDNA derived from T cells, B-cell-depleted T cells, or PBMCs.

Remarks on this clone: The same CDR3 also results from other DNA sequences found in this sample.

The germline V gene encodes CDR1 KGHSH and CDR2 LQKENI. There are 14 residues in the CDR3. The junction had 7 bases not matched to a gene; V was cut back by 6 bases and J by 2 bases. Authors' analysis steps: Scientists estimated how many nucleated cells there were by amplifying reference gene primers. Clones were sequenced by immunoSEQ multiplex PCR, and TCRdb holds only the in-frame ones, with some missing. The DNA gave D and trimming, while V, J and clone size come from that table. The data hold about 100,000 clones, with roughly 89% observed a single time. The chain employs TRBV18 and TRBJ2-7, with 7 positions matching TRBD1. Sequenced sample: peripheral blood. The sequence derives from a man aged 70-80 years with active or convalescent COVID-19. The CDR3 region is CASSLGQDTYEQYF. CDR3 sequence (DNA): TGTGCCAGCTCTCTAGGACAGGATACCTACGAGCAGTACTTC.